This T cell receptor beta chain appears in the sequencing data of a study of OX40 agonist ivuxolimab in advanced cancers. Germline trimming cut 0 bases from V and 7 bases from J; bases unmatched to any gene: 4. The CDR3 is made up of 15 amino acids. Germline loops: CDR1 LGHNA, CDR2 YNFKEQ. With baseline, cycle 4 day 1, and cycle 7 day 1 as timepoints, blood was sampled. Whole-study findings and limits: In the 0.1 to 3.0 mg/kg range, CD4+ and CD8+ blood T cells had expanded clonally by week 6. Expanded clones were, on average, more numerous among CD8+ T cells than CD4+.

This clone was seen a single time. Its antigen is not identified. Clones were read by immunoSEQ multiplex PCR, and TCRdb kept only the in-frame ones, dropping some. Of nearly 60,000 clones detected, roughly 77% appear once; the ten largest clones hold 0.75%. This specimen consisted of CD4+ or CD8+ T cells sorted from blood, obtained in a trial of the OX40 agonist ivuxolimab. The chain joins TRBV4-2 to TRBJ1-5; TRBD1 matches at 9 bases. This clonotype originated in an adult with an advanced solid tumor such as melanoma, head and neck, liver or kidney cancer. The CDR3: CASSQDGQGRQPQHF. CDR3 DNA sequence: TGTGCCAGCAGCCAAGACGGACAGGGGAGGCAGCCCCAGCATTTT.